This T cell receptor beta chain is drawn from a study of T cell changes during pregnancy in multiple sclerosis. Turning to this clone: Germline is not matched at one junction end, which may reflect a read error.

The CDR3 runs 17 residues. Germline-derived CDR1 and CDR2 are LGHNA and YSLEER. Clones were sequenced by immunoSEQ multiplex PCR, and TCRdb holds only the in-frame ones, with some missing. The data show about 34,000 clones, about 90% seen once. V usage is TRBV4-3 and J usage is TRBJ1-1; a possible D gene is TRBD1 (6 bases). The sequenced sample was CD8+ T cells from peripheral blood mononuclear cells, obtained in the third trimester of pregnancy. This receptor was taken from a female donor with multiple sclerosis, enrolled in a pregnancy study. The DNA for the CDR3 is TGCGCCAGCAGCCAGGTCCCCTTACAGGGCCCGAACGCTGAAGCTTTCTTT. Protein sequence: CASSQVPLQGPNAEAFF.